This T cell receptor (beta chain) was recovered during a study of blood T cell repertoires in COVID-19. The overall study: Samples taken during acute and convalescent COVID-19 were collected in the United States, Italy and Spain. Sources were T cells, B-cell-depleted T cells, or PBMCs; the material itself was cDNA or gDNA.

How the authors handled the data: Amplifying reference gene primers gave estimates of nucleated cell counts. Produced via immunoSEQ multiplex PCR; TCRdb's table is partial and in-frame only. That table is the source of V, J and clone size, and D and trimming were worked out from the DNA. The table has fewer than 400,000 clones, approximately 83% seen once. This clone was seen a few times. Germline assignment: CDR1 LNHNV and CDR2 YYDKDF (reference sequence). Trimming removed 3 bases from V and 4 bases from J; junction bases left unmatched: 7. The CDR3 runs to 15 residues. Cohort placement rested on clinical history that participants reported themselves.

The chain joins TRBV15 to TRBJ1-2; 8 bases are shared with TRBD1. The source of this sequence is a man aged 25-45 years who had recovered from COVID-19. Sequenced sample: PBMCs or T cells enriched from blood (not recorded which). This CDR3 is CATSSGPGQVYGYTF. Written as DNA, the CDR3 is TGTGCCACCAGCAGTGGCCCGGGACAGGTCTATGGCTACACCTTC.